In this sample, the clone carrying this T cell receptor (beta chain) turned up once. What it binds is unknown. The source of the sample is a study of OX40 agonist ivuxolimab in advanced cancers. Profiled with immunoSEQ multiplex PCR; TCRdb holds only in-frame clones, not every one. This sample has 90,000 to 150,000 clones, with over 75% found just once. General observations from the study: The study did not work out the antigen specificity of the expanded peripheral T cells. CD4+ and CD8+ T cells in blood underwent clonal expansion by week 6 at 0.1 to 3.0 mg/kg.

The clonotype comes from an adult with an advanced solid tumor such as melanoma, head and neck, liver or kidney cancer. The sample consisted of CD4+ or CD8+ T cells sorted from blood, taken in a trial of the OX40 agonist ivuxolimab.

CDR3 protein: CASSKPDHRVAYEQYF. The CDR3 nucleotides read TGTGCCAGCAGCAAACCCGACCACAGGGTGGCGTACGAGCAGTACTTC. The genes are TRBV21-1 and TRBJ2-7; TRBD1 is the table's D call, not checked against the DNA. TRBV21-1 is noted as a pseudogene. There are 16 residues in the CDR3.